Sequencing of this T cell receptor (beta chain) was carried out in a study of control samples from healthy donors and cancer patients. After removal of 5 bases from V and 2 bases from J, the junction contained 15 bases not matched to a gene. The CDR3 consists of 17 residues. CDR1 is SQVTM, CDR2 ANQGSEA, per germline. The protocol was immunoSEQ multiplex PCR, while the TCRdb copy is restricted to in-frame clones and leaves out a portion. The sample records 150,000 or so clones, more than 80% being singletons. The clonotype comes from a man between 18 and 35 years old in good health. The sample taken for sequencing was blood. The chain couples TRBV29-1 to TRBJ2-3; TRBD2 matches 8 bases. The CDR3 DNA is TGCAGCGTTAAGGAAGCGGGGGAGCAACTTCTCACAGATACGCAGTATTTT. Translated: CSVKEAGEQLLTDTQYF.